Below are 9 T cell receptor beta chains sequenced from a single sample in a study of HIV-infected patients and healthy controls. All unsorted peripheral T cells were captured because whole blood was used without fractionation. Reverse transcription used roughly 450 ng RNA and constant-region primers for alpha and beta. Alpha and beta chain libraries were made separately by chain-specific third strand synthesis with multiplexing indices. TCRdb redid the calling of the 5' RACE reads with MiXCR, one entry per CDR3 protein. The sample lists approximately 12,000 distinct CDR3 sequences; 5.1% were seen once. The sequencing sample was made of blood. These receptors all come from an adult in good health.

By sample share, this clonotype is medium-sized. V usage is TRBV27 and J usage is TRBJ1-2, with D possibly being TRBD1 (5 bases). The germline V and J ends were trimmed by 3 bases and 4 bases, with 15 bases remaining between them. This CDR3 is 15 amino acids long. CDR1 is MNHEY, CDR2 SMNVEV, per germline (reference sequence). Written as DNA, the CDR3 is TGTGCCAGCAGTTTTTCGCGCGACAGACGCTATGGCTACACCTTC. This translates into CASSFSRDRRYGYTF.

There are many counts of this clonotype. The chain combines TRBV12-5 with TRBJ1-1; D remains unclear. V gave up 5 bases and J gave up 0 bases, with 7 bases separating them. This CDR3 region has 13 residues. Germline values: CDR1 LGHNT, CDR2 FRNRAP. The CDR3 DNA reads TGTGCTAGTGGTCATCAGGTGAACACTGAAGCTTTCTTT. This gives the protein CASGHQVNTEAFF.

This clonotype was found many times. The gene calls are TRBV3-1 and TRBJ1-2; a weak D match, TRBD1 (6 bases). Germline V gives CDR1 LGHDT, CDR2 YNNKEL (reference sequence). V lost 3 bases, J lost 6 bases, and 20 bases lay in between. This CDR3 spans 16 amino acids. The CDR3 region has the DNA TGTGCCAGCAGCCATCAACCGGGACACCCTAGGGATGGCTACACCTTC. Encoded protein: CASSHQPGHPRDGYTF.

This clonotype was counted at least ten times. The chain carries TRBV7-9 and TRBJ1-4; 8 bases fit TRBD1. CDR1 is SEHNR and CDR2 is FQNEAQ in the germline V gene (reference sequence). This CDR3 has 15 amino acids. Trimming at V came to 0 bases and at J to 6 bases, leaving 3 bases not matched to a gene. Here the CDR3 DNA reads TGTGCCAGCAGCTTAGCGGAGACAGGGGATGAAAAACTGTTTTTT. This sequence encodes CASSLAETGDEKLFF.

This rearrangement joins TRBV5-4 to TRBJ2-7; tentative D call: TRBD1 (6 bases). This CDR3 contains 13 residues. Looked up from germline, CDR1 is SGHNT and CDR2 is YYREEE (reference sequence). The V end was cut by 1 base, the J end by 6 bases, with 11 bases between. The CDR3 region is CASSLSGAREQYF. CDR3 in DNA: TGTGCCAGCAGCTTGTCAGGGGCTCGCGAGCAGTACTTC.

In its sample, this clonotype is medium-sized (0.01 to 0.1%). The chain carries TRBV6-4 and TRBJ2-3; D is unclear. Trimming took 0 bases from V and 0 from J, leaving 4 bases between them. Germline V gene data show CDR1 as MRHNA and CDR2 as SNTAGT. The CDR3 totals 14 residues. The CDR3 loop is CASSDSPSTDTQYF. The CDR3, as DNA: TGTGCCAGCAGTGACTCGCCTAGCACAGATACGCAGTATTTT.

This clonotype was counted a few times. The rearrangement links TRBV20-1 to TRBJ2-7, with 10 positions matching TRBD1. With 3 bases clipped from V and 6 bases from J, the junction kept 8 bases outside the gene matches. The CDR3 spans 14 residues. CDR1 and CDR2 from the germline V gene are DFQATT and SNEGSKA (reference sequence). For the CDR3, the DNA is TGCAGTGCTAGGACAGGGGGCGAAAGAGGCGAGCAGTACTTC. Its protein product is CSARTGGERGEQYF.

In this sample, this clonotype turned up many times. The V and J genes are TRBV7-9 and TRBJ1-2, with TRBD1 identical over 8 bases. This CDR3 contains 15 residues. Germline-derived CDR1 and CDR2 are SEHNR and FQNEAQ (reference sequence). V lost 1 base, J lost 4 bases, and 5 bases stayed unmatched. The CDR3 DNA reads TGTGCCAGCAGCTTAGGCCAGGGGGCTGGCTATGGCTACACCTTC. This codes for CASSLGQGAGYGYTF.

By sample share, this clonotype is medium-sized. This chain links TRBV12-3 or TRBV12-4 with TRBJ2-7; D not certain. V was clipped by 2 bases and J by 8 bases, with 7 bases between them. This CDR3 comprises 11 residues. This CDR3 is CASSLRAQQYF. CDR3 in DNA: TGTGCCAGCAGTTTACGGGCCCAGCAGTACTTC.